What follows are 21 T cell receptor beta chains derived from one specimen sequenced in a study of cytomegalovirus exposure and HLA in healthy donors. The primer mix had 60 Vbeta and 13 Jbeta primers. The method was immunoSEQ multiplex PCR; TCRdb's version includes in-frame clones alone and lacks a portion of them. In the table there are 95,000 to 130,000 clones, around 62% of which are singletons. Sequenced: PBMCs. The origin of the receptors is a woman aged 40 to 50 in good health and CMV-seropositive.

The DNA of the CDR3 is TGTGCCAGCAGTTTCGTAGGGGCTACCTCCTACGAGCAGTACTTC. It yields the protein CASSFVGATSYEQYF. The V and J genes are TRBV28 and TRBJ2-7; D is possibly TRBD1 (5 bases). Germline assignment: CDR1 MDHEN and CDR2 SYDVKM. Trimming left V 3 bases short and J 0 bases short, with 12 bases between. This CDR3 has 15 residues.

CDR3 in amino acids: CAWSLTDEAFF. In DNA form, the CDR3 reads TGTGCCTGGAGTTTGACAGACGAAGCTTTCTTT. The chain joins TRBV30 to TRBJ1-1; possibly TRBD1 for D (5 bases). Germline values: CDR1 GTSNPN, CDR2 SVGIG (reference sequence). V was clipped by 2 bases and J by 8 bases, with 9 bases between them. The CDR3 is made up of 11 amino acids. Full variable domain (rest looked up from reference TRBV30 and TRBJ1-1): SQTIHQWPATLVQPVGSPLSLECTVEGTSNPNLYWYRQAAGRGLQLLFYSVGIGQISSEVPQNLSASRPQDRQFILSSKKLLLSDSGFYLCAWSLTDEAFFGQGTRLTVV.

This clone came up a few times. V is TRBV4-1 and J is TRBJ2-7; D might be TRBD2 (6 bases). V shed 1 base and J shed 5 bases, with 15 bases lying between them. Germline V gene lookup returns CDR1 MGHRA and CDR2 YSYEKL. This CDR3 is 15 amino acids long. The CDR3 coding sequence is TGCGCCAGCAGCCAAGCTCCGCCGGGAGTTAACGAGCAGTACTTC. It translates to CASSQAPPGVNEQYF.

CDR3 in DNA: TGTGCCAGCTCACCAGGTAGGGCCGGGGACTACGAGCAGTACTTC. Translated: CASSPGRAGDYEQYF. The chain is built from TRBV18 and TRBJ2-7; tentative D call: TRBD2 (5 bases). Trimming shortened V by 2 bases and J by 3 bases, and 14 bases separated the two germline ends. This CDR3 region has 15 residues. Germline CDR1 is KGHSH and CDR2 is LQKENI.

The CDR3 DNA is TGTGCCACCGGAGAGCGGGCAGGCACAGATACGCAGTATTTT. Encoded protein: CATGERAGTDTQYF. The chain combines TRBV15 with TRBJ2-3; TRBD2 is a possible D gene (6 bases). Germline V gene lookup returns CDR1 LNHNV and CDR2 YYDKDF (reference sequence). The CDR3 length is 14 residues. V lost 8 bases to trimming and J lost 1 base, with 13 bases between them.

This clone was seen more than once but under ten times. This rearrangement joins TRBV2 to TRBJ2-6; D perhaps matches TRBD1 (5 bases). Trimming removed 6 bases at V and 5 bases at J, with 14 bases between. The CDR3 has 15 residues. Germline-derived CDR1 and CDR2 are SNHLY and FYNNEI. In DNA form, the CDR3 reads TGTGCCAGCAGCCTTCGTGCAGGGAGGGCCAACGTCCTGACTTTC. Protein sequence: CASSLRAGRANVLTF.

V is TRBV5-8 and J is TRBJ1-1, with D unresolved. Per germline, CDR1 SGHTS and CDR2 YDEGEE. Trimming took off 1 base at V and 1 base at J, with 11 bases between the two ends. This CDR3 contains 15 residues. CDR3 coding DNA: TGTGCCAGCAGCTTGATACTCCCCCAGAACACTGAAGCTTTCTTT. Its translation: CASSLILPQNTEAFF.

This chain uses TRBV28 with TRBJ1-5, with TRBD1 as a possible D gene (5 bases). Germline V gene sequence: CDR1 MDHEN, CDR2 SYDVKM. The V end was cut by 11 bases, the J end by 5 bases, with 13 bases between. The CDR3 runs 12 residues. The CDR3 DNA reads TGTGCCTCCGAAGGGGAGGATCAGCCCCAGCATTTT. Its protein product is CASEGEDQPQHF.

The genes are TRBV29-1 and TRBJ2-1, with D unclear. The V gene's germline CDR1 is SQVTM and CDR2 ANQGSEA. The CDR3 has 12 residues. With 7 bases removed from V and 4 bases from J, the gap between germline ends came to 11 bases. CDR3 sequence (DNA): TGCAGCGCTGGCGAGACTTACAATGAGCAGTTCTTC. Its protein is CSAGETYNEQFF.

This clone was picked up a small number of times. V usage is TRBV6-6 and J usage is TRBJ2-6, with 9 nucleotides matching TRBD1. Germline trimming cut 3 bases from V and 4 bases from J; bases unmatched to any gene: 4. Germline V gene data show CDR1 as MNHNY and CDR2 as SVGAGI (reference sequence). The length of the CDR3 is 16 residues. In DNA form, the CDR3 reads TGTGCCAGCAGTTATGGGACAGGGCCCGGGGCCAACGTCCTGACTTTC. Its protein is CASSYGTGPGANVLTF.

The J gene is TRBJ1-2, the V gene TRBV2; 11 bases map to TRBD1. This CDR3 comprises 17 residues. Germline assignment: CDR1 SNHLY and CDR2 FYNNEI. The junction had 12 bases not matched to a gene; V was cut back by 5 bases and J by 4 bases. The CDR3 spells CASSSLGQGVPFYGYTF. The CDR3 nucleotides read TGTGCCAGCAGTTCTCTGGGACAGGGGGTCCCGTTCTATGGCTACACCTTC. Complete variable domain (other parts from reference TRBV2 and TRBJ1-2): EPEVTQTPSHQVTQMGQEVILRCVPISNHLYFYWYRQILGQKVEFLVSFYNNEISEKSEIFDDQFSVERPDGSNFTLKIRSTKLEDSAMYFCASSSLGQGVPFYGYTFGSGTRLTVV.

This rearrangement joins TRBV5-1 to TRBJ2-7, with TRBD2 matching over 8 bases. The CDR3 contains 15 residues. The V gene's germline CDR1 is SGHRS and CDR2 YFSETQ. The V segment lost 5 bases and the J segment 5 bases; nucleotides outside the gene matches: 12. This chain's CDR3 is CASRSGSDINHEQYF. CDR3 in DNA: TGCGCCAGCAGAAGCGGGAGCGATATAAACCACGAGCAGTACTTC.

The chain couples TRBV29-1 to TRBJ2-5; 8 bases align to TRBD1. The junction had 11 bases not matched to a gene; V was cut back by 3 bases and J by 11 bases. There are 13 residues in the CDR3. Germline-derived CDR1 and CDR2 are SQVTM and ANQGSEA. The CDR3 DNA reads TGCAGCGTTGAGGAGCAGGGGGCGGGTGAGCAGTACTTC. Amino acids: CSVEEQGAGEQYF.

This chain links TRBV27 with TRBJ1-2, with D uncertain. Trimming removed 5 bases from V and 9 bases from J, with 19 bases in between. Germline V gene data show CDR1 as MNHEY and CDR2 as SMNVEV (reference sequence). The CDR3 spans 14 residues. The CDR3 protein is CASSPPPAGLSYTF. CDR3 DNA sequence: TGTGCCAGCAGTCCCCCACCGGCAGGTTTGAGCTACACCTTC.

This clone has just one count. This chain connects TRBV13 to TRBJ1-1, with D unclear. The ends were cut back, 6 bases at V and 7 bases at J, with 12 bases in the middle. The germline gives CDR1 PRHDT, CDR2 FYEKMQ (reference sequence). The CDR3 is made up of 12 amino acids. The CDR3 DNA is TGTGCCAGCAGTGTCGTGGCGGGTGAAGCTTTCTTT. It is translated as CASSVVAGEAFF.

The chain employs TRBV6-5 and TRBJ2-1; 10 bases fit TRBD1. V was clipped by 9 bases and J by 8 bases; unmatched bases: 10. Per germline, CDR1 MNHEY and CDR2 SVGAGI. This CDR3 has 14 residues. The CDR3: CASGDRGSWHEQFF. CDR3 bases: TGTGCCAGTGGGGACAGGGGTAGTTGGCATGAGCAGTTCTTC.

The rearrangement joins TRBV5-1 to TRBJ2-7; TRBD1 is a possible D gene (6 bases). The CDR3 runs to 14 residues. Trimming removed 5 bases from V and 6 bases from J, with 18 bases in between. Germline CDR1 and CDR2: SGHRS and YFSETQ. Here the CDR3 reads CASSKETGTGEQYF. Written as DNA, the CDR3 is TGCGCCAGCAGTAAAGAAACAGGGACGGGCGAGCAGTACTTC.

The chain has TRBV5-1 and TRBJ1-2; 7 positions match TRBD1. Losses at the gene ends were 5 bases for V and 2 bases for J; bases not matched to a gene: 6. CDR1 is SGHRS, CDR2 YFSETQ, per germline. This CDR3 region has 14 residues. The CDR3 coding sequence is TGCGCCAGCAGGTCCGGGACAGAAAACTATGGCTACACCTTC. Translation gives CASRSGTENYGYTF.

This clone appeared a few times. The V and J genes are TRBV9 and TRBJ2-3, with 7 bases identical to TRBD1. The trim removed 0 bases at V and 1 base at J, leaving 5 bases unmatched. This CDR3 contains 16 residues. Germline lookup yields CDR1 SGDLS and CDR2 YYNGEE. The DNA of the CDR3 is TGTGCCAGCAGCGTAGACCTGGGGACAGGCACAGATACGCAGTATTTT. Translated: CASSVDLGTGTDTQYF.

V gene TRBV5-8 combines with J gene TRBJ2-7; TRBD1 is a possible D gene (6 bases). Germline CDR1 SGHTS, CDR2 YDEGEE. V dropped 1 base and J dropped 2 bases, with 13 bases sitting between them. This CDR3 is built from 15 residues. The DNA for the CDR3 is TGTGCCAGCAGCTTGTTTACCGGACAGACCTACGAGCAGTACTTC. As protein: CASSLFTGQTYEQYF. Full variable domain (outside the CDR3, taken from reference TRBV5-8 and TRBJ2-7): EAGVTQSPTHLIKTRGQQATLRCSPISGHTSVYWYQQALGLGLQFLLWYDEGEERNRGNFPPRFSGRQFPNYSSELNVNALELEDSALYLCASSLFTGQTYEQYFGPGTRLTVT.

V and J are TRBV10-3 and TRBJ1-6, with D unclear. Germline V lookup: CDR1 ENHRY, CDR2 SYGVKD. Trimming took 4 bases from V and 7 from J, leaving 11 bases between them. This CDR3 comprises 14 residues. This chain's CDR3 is CAISGRERNSPLHF. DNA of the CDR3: TGTGCCATCAGTGGACGGGAGAGAAATTCACCCCTCCACTTT.